Presented here are 28 T cell receptor beta chains from one specimen sequenced in a study of cytomegalovirus exposure and HLA in healthy donors. It was with 60 Vbeta and 13 Jbeta primers that the PCR ran. This table comes from immunoSEQ multiplex PCR, and its TCRdb copy is limited to in-frame clones, with some not included. This sample has about 200,000 clones, with 80% to 85% found just once. Sequences were obtained from PBMCs. These receptors were taken from a woman between 40 and 50 years old in good health and CMV-seronegative.

The V gene is TRBV5-6, the J gene TRBJ2-2; D ambiguous. The V gene's germline CDR1 is SGHDT and CDR2 YYEEEE. This CDR3 is built from 12 residues. The ends were cut back, 4 bases at V and 1 base at J, with 2 bases in the middle. CDR3: CASSRNTGELFF. In DNA form, the CDR3 reads TGTGCCAGCAGCCGGAACACCGGGGAGCTGTTTTTT.

V usage is TRBV5-8 and J usage is TRBJ2-1; the match to TRBD2 covers 10 bases. CDR3 size: 16 residues. The germline V gene has CDR1 SGHTS and CDR2 YDEGEE. The V segment lost 0 bases and the J segment 6 bases; nucleotides outside the gene matches: 6. In DNA form, the CDR3 reads TGTGCCAGCAGCTTGGGACTGCTAGCGGGAGTCAATGAGCAGTTCTTC. Amino acid sequence: CASSLGLLAGVNEQFF. Based on the CDR3 plus reference TRBV5-8 and TRBJ2-1, the full variable domain is EAGVTQSPTHLIKTRGQQATLRCSPISGHTSVYWYQQALGLGLQFLLWYDEGEERNRGNFPPRFSGRQFPNYSSELNVNALELEDSALYLCASSLGLLAGVNEQFFGPGTRLTVL.

The chain recombines TRBV19 with TRBJ1-5; D perhaps matches TRBD1 (6 bases). The V and J ends lost 9 bases and 5 bases respectively, with 14 bases between them. The CDR3 is 13 amino acids. Per germline, CDR1 LNHDA and CDR2 SQIVND (reference sequence). The CDR3 bases are TGTGCCAGCCTGGGGGCAGGGCATCAGCCCCAGCATTTT. Amino acids: CASLGAGHQPQHF. The full variable domain, in which reference TRBV19 and TRBJ1-5 provide the parts outside the CDR3, is DGGITQSPKYLFRKEGQNVTLSCEQNLNHDAMYWYRQDPGQGLRLIYYSQIVNDFQKGDIAEGYSVSREKKESFPLTVTSAQKNPTAFYLCASLGAGHQPQHFGDGTRLSIL.

This clone was observed a single time. The CDR3 DNA follows: TGTGCCAGTAGAACCGCCGGGGAAAACTACAATGAGCAGTTCTTC. This translates into CASRTAGENYNEQFF. J is TRBJ2-1 and V is TRBV27; possible D gene TRBD2, 5 bases. The CDR3 contains 15 residues. Trimming pared 9 bases from V and 3 bases from J, leaving 18 bases between. CDR1 and CDR2 (germline): MNHEY, SMNVEV (reference sequence).

The rearrangement joins TRBV9 to TRBJ2-2, with D possibly TRBD2 on 6 matching bases. With 4 bases removed from V and 7 bases from J, the gap between germline ends came to 17 bases. This CDR3 is built from 15 residues. In germline, CDR1 is SGDLS, CDR2 YYNGEE. In DNA, the CDR3 is TGTGCCAGCAGCCCTCATTACACGGGGGACGGGGAGCTGTTTTTT. Its protein is CASSPHYTGDGELFF.

This clone was recorded once. V is TRBV5-6 and J is TRBJ2-7; D uncertain. The germline gives CDR1 SGHDT, CDR2 YYEEEE. V was pared by 1 base and J by 6 bases, with 5 bases between. The CDR3 has 11 amino acids. CDR3 nucleotides: TGTGCCAGCAGCTTGCAGGCCGAGCAGTACTTC. This translates into CASSLQAEQYF. Full variable domain (missing parts from reference TRBV5-6 and TRBJ2-7): DAGVTQSPTHLIKTRGQQVTLRCSPKSGHDTVSWYQQALGQGPQFIFQYYEEEERQRGNFPDRFSGHQFPNYSSELNVNALLLGDSALYLCASSLQAEQYFGPGTRLTVT.

This CDR3 reads CASSLAGYGQPQHF. CDR3 nucleotide sequence: TGTGCCAGCAGCTTAGCCGGGTACGGTCAGCCCCAGCATTTT. The chain uses TRBV7-9 and TRBJ1-5; the D is unclear. The CDR3 has 14 residues. Trimming pared 0 bases from V and 6 bases from J, leaving 9 bases between. Germline V lookup: CDR1 SEHNR, CDR2 FQNEAQ (reference sequence).

DNA for the CDR3: TGTGCCAGCAGCCCGAACAGGGGGACACCTACAACTAATGAAAAACTGTTTTTT. Encoded protein: CASSPNRGTPTTNEKLFF. The rearrangement joins TRBV7-6 to TRBJ1-4, with TRBD1 matching over 8 bases. The CDR3 contains 18 residues. J was trimmed by 0 bases and V by 5 bases; bases with no gene match: 11. Looked up from germline, CDR1 is SGHVS and CDR2 is FNYEAQ.

The genes are TRBV29-1 and TRBJ2-1; the match to TRBD1 covers 8 bases. This CDR3 region has 12 residues. Trimming cost V 0 bases and J 15 bases; bases outside gene matches: 7. Per the germline V gene, CDR1 is SQVTM and CDR2 is ANQGSEA. CDR3 residues: CSVEDRGTGLFF. For the CDR3, the DNA is TGCAGCGTTGAAGATCGAGGGACAGGTCTGTTCTTC.

This chain uses TRBV19 with TRBJ2-3; D may be TRBD2 (6 bases). In germline, CDR1 is LNHDA, CDR2 SQIVND (reference sequence). Trimming removed 2 bases from V and 6 bases from J, with 12 bases in between. This CDR3 spans 14 amino acids. The CDR3 is CASSISGLRDTQYF. In DNA form, the CDR3 reads TGTGCCAGTAGTATATCGGGACTTCGGGATACGCAGTATTTT.

The chain carries TRBV6-1 and TRBJ1-2, with D unclear. Germline V lookup: CDR1 MNHNS, CDR2 SASEGT. Trimming shortened V by 0 bases and J by 5 bases, and 7 bases separated the two germline ends. The length of the CDR3 is 13 residues. The CDR3 spells CASSEASGYGYTF. The CDR3 DNA sequence: TGTGCCAGCAGTGAAGCCTCGGGTTATGGCTACACCTTC.

This rearrangement joins TRBV9 to TRBJ1-2, with D possibly TRBD1 on 6 matching bases. From germline, CDR1 is SGDLS and CDR2 YYNGEE. The CDR3 is made up of 18 amino acids. Trimming stripped 0 bases from V and 5 bases from J, with 23 bases between. CDR3 sequence: CASSVVNDRPRWGYGYTF. Here the CDR3 DNA reads TGTGCCAGCAGCGTAGTTAACGACAGGCCTAGATGGGGGTATGGCTACACCTTC.

J is TRBJ2-4 and V is TRBV5-1, with D possibly being TRBD2 (6 bases). Trimming cost V 0 bases and J 7 bases, with 17 bases left between them. This CDR3 comprises 16 residues. Germline CDR1 reads SGHRS; CDR2 reads YFSETQ. CDR3 protein: CASSLGGTSNGNIQYF. The CDR3 bases are TGCGCCAGCAGCTTGGGGGGGACTTCAAATGGGAACATTCAGTACTTC. Full variable domain (rest looked up from reference TRBV5-1 and TRBJ2-4): KAGVTQTPRYLIKTRGQQVTLSCSPISGHRSVSWYQQTPGQGLQFLFEYFSETQRNKGNFPGRFSGRQFSNSRSEMNVSTLELGDSALYLCASSLGGTSNGNIQYFGAGTRLSVL.

This sequence joins TRBV5-4 and TRBJ1-2, with TRBD1 as a possible D gene (5 bases). Germline CDR1 and CDR2: SGHNT and YYREEE (reference sequence). The V end lost 4 bases, the J end lost 10 bases, and 20 bases lay between the germline ends. The CDR3 runs 14 residues. CDR3 coding DNA: TGTGCCAGCAGCCAGCCGGGACGGGAGGTGGTCTACACCTTC. It encodes CASSQPGREVVYTF.

V gene TRBV28 combines with J gene TRBJ2-7, with 10 nucleotides matching TRBD2. V was pared by 3 bases and J by 3 bases, with 11 bases of the junction left unmatched. Germline lookup yields CDR1 MDHEN and CDR2 SYDVKM. This CDR3 region has 17 residues. The CDR3 bases are TGTGCCAGCAGTTTTCGTGGGGGACTAGCGTACAACTACGAGCAGTACTTC. Its protein is CASSFRGGLAYNYEQYF. Full variable domain (missing parts from reference TRBV28 and TRBJ2-7): DVKVTQSSRYLVKRTGEKVFLECVQDMDHENMFWYRQDPGLGLRLIYFSYDVKMKEKGDIPEGYSVSREKKERFSLILESASTNQTSMYLCASSFRGGLAYNYEQYFGPGTRLTVT.

The V call is TRBV27, the J call TRBJ2-2, with D possibly matching TRBD2 (5 bases). Trimming cost V 4 bases and J 1 base, with 13 bases left between them. CDR3 length: 16 residues. Germline values: CDR1 MNHEY, CDR2 SMNVEV (reference sequence). The CDR3 spells CASSSPAGENTGELFF. CDR3 coding DNA: TGTGCCAGCAGTTCCCCCGCCGGGGAGAACACCGGGGAGCTGTTTTTT.

The chain couples TRBV2 to TRBJ1-4; D gene uncertain. Trimming stripped 8 bases from V and 5 bases from J, with 12 bases between. Germline V CDR1 and CDR2: SNHLY, FYNNEI. There are 13 residues in the CDR3. The chain's CDR3 is CASRRSRNEKLFF. In DNA form, the CDR3 reads TGTGCCAGCCGGAGGTCTCGGAATGAAAAACTGTTTTTT. Variable domain in full (rest from reference TRBV2 and TRBJ1-4): EPEVTQTPSHQVTQMGQEVILRCVPISNHLYFYWYRQILGQKVEFLVSFYNNEISEKSEIFDDQFSVERPDGSNFTLKIRSTKLEDSAMYFCASRRSRNEKLFFGSGTQLSVL.

The chain recombines TRBV2 with TRBJ2-7; D is possibly TRBD2 (5 bases). The CDR3 contains 18 residues. Looked up from germline, CDR1 is SNHLY and CDR2 is FYNNEI. The V and J ends lost 1 base and 2 bases respectively, with 21 bases between them. In nucleotides, the CDR3 is TGTGCCAGCAGTGAAGGACGAGGACCTGGGCGGGCGACCTACGAGCAGTACTTC. As protein: CASSEGRGPGRATYEQYF.

V and J are TRBV19 and TRBJ2-7, with D tentatively TRBD1 (6 bases). This CDR3 is built from 16 residues. Trimming left V 5 bases short and J 1 base short, with 18 bases between. CDR1 is LNHDA, CDR2 SQIVND, per germline (reference sequence). The CDR3 protein is CASSPLPRGMSYEQYF. The CDR3 coding sequence is TGTGCCAGTAGTCCCCTACCGAGGGGGATGTCCTACGAGCAGTACTTC.

The chain has TRBV18 and TRBJ1-5; TRBD1 aligns across 10 bases. The CDR3 is made up of 18 amino acids. Unmatched junction bases numbered 13, after V lost 2 bases and J lost 6 bases. In germline, CDR1 is KGHSH, CDR2 LQKENI. Here the CDR3 DNA reads TGTGCCAGCTCACCAAGAGTGACAGGGGGCGCAGAGAGTCAGCCCCAGCATTTT. Translated: CASSPRVTGGAESQPQHF.

The chain has TRBV4-2 and TRBJ1-5, with 8 positions matching TRBD1. V shed 1 base, J shed 3 bases, and the junction held 2 bases outside the gene matches. This CDR3 contains 15 residues. The germline CDR1 and CDR2 sequences are LGHNA and YNFKEQ. In nucleotides, the CDR3 is TGTGCCAGCAGCCAAGGACAGGGGCCCAATCAGCCCCAGCATTTT. Protein sequence: CASSQGQGPNQPQHF.

The chain couples TRBV27 to TRBJ2-7; D gene ambiguous. Germline CDR1 is MNHEY and CDR2 is SMNVEV (reference sequence). The CDR3 covers 15 residues. Trimming removed 3 bases at V and 0 bases at J, with 12 bases between. This CDR3 reads CASSFGGLSSYEQYF. The CDR3 nucleotides read TGTGCCAGCAGTTTCGGCGGTTTGAGCTCCTACGAGCAGTACTTC.

The V call is TRBV19, the J call TRBJ2-1, with TRBD2 matching 8 bases. The CDR3 has 14 residues. After removal of 5 bases from V and 4 bases from J, the junction contained 4 bases not matched to a gene. Germline loops: CDR1 LNHDA, CDR2 SQIVND (reference sequence). CDR3 nucleotides: TGTGCCAGTAGTTTCGGCGGGGGGTACAATGAGCAGTTCTTC. It yields the protein CASSFGGGYNEQFF.

The chain employs TRBV28 and TRBJ2-7; 7 bases map to TRBD1. CDR1 is MDHEN, CDR2 SYDVKM, per germline. V was clipped by 4 bases and J by 3 bases; unmatched bases: 3. This CDR3 spans 13 amino acids. The CDR3 sequence: CASSSGQDYEQYF. CDR3 sequence (DNA): TGTGCCAGCAGTTCCGGACAGGACTACGAGCAGTACTTC.

This chain joins TRBV19 and TRBJ1-2; TRBD1 aligns across 8 bases. Losses at the gene ends were 4 bases for V and 6 bases for J; bases not matched to a gene: 10. The CDR3 totals 15 residues. CDR1 is LNHDA and CDR2 is SQIVND in the germline V gene (reference sequence). The CDR3, as DNA: TGTGCCAGTAGTAGGGCTGGGACAGGACTTGATGGCTACACCTTC. This sequence encodes CASSRAGTGLDGYTF.

This sequence joins TRBV7-2 and TRBJ2-5; possible D gene TRBD2, 5 bases. The V end lost 7 bases, the J end lost 5 bases, and 17 bases lay between the germline ends. The germline V gene has CDR1 SGHTA and CDR2 FQGNSA. The CDR3 is 14 amino acids. The CDR3 is CASNRAGLLETQYF. DNA of the CDR3: TGTGCCAGCAACCGGGCGGGCCTCCTGGAGACCCAGTACTTC.

The J gene is TRBJ1-1, the V gene TRBV27; 7 positions agree with TRBD1. CDR3 length equals 16 residues. V was clipped by 2 bases and J by 3 bases; unmatched bases: 9. Per the germline V gene, CDR1 is MNHEY and CDR2 is SMNVEV (reference sequence). The CDR3 here is CASSLGQTGKYTEAFF. For the CDR3, the DNA is TGTGCCAGCAGTTTAGGTCAGACAGGGAAATACACTGAAGCTTTCTTT.

The V and J genes are TRBV2 and TRBJ2-7, with no clear D. Germline lookup yields CDR1 SNHLY and CDR2 FYNNEI. The V end lost 2 bases, the J end lost 0 bases, and 11 bases lay between the germline ends. The CDR3 sequence is 15 residues long. This CDR3 reads CASSEMAINSYEQYF. Written as DNA, the CDR3 is TGTGCCAGCAGTGAAATGGCCATAAACTCCTACGAGCAGTACTTC.